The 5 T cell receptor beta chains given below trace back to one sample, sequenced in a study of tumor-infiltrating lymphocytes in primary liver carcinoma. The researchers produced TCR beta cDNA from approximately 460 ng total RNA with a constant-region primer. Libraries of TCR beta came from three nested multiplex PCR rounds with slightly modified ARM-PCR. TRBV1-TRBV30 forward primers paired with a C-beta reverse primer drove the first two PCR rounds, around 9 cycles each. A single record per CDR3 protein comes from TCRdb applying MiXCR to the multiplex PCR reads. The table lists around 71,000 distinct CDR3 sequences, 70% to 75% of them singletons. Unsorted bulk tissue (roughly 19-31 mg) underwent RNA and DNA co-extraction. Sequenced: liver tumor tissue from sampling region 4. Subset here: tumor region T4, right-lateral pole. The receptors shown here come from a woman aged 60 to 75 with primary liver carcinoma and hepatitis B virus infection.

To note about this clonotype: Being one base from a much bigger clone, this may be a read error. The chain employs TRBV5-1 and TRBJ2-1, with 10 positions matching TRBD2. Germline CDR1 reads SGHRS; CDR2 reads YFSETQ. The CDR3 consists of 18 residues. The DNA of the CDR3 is TGCGTCAGCAGCTTGGGTAGCGGGAGGCTCGGTACCTACAATGAGCAGTTCTTC. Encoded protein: CVSSLGSGRLGTYNEQFF.

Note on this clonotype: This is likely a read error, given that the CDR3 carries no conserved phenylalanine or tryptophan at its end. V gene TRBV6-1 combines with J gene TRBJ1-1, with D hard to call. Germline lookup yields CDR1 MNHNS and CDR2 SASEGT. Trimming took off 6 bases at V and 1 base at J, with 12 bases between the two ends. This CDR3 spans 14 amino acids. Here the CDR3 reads CASRVGSENTEAFL. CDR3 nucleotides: TGTGCCAGCAGGGTCGGGTCGGAGAACACTGAAGCTTTCTTA.

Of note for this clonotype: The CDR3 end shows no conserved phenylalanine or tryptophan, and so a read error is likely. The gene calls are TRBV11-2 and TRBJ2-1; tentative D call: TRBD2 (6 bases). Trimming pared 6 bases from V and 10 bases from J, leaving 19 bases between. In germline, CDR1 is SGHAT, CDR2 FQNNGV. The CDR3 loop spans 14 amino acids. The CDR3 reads CASSPGLAEREQFS. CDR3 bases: TGTGCCAGCAGTCCGGGACTGGCGGAGAGGGAGCAGTTCTCC.

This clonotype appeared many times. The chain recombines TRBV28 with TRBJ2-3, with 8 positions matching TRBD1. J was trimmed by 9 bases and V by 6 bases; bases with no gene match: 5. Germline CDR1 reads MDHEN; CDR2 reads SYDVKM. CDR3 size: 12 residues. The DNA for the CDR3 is TGTGCCAGCAGACACAGGGGGAGGACGCAGTATTTT. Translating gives CASRHRGRTQYF.

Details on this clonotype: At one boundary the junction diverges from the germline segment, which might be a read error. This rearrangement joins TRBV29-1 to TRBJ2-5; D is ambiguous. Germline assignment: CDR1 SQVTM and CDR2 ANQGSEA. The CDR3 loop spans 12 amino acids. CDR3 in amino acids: CSIDPGPGTQYF. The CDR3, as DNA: TGCAGCATTGATCCCGGACCGGGGACCCAGTACTTC.